This T cell receptor (beta chain) was documented in a study of T cells after yellow fever vaccination. Ten or more counts support this clonotype. TCRdb re-called the 5' RACE reads with MiXCR, one entry per CDR3 protein. The data show some 300,000 distinct CDR3 sequences, roughly 8.7% seen once. This CDR3 has 15 residues. V lost 0 bases and J lost 5, with 12 bases in between. Germline V gene sequence: CDR1 MNHEY, CDR2 SVGAGI. The receptor comes from a young man who received the YFV17D yellow fever vaccine. The sample in question was CD4+ T cells sorted from PBMCs, obtained 5 days after the yellow fever booster vaccination. The chain is built from TRBV6-5 and TRBJ2-3, with unresolved D. DNA for the CDR3: TGTGCCAGCAGTTACTCGGGGAAGTTCCGAGATACGCAGTATTTT. Translation gives CASSYSGKFRDTQYF.